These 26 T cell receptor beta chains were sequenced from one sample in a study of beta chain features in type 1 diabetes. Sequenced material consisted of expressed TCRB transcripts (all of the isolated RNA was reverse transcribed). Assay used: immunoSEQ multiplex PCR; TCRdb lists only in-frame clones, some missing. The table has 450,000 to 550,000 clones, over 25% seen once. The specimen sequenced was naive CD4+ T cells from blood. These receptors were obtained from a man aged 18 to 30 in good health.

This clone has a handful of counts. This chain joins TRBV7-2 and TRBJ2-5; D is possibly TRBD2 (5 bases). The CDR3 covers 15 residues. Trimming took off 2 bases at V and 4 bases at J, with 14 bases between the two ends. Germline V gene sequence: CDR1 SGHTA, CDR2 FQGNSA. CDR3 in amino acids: CASSLSSRERETQYF. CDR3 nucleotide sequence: TGTGCCAGCAGCTTAAGCTCCCGGGAAAGAGAGACCCAGTACTTC.

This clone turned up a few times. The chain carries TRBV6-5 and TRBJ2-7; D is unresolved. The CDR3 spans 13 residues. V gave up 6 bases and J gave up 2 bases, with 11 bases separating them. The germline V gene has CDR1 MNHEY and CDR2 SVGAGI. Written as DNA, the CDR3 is TGTGCCAGCAGCCGACACAAGGCCTACGAGCAGTACTTC. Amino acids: CASSRHKAYEQYF.

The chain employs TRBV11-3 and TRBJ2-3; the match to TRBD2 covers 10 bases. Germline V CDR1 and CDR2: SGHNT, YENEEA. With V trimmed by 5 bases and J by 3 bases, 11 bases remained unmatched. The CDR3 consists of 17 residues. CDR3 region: CASSTRSLAGATDTQYF. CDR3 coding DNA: TGTGCCAGCAGCACCCGATCGCTAGCGGGAGCGACAGATACGCAGTATTTT.

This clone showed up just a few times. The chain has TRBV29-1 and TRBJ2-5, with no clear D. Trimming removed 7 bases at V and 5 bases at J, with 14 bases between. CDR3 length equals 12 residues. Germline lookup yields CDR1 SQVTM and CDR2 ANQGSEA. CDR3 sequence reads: CSAEPRRETQYF. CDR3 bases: TGCAGCGCCGAACCGCGCCGGGAGACCCAGTACTTC.

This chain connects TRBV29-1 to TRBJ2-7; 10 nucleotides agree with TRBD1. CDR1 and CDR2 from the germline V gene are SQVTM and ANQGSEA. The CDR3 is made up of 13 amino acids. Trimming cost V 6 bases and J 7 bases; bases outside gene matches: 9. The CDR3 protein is CSVAWDRGGEQYF. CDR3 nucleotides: TGCAGCGTCGCGTGGGACAGGGGAGGTGAGCAGTACTTC.

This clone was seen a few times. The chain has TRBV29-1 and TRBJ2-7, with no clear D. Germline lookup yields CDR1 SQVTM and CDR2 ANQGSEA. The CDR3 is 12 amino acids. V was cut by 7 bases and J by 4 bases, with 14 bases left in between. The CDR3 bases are TGCAGCGCAGGACCCGCTCAATACGAGCAGTACTTC. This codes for CSAGPAQYEQYF.

In nucleotides, the CDR3 is TGTGCCTGGAGTTCTATAGGCCCTGAGTCCTACAATGAGCAGTTCTTC. It specifies CAWSSIGPESYNEQFF. The rearrangement joins TRBV30 to TRBJ2-1; D remains unclear. Between the trimmed V and J ends, which lost 2 bases and 1 base, there was a span of 15 bases. Germline V gene sequence: CDR1 GTSNPN, CDR2 SVGIG (reference sequence). The CDR3 is 16 residues long.

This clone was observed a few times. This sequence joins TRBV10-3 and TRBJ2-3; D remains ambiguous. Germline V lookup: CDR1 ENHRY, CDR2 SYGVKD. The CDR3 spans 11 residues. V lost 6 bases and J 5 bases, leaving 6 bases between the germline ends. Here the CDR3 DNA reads TGTGCCATCAGCACGGGAGATACGCAGTATTTT. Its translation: CAISTGDTQYF.

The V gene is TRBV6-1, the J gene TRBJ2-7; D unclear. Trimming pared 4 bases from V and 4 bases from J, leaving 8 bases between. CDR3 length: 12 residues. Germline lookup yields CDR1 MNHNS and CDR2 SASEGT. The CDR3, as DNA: TGTGCCAGCAGTGTCTACGGTTACGAGCAGTACTTC. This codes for CASSVYGYEQYF.

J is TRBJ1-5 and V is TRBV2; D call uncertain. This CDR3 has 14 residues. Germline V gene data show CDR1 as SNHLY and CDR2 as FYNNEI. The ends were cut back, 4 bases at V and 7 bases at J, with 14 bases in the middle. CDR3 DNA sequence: TGTGCCAGCAGTGTAAACTCTGACGACCAGCCCCAGCATTTT. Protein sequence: CASSVNSDDQPQHF.

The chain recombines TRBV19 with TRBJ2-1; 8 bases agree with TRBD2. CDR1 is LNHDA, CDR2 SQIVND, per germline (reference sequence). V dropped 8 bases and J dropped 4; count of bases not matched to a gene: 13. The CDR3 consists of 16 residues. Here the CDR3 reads CASSDTGLVGYNEQFF. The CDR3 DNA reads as TGTGCCAGTTCCGATACGGGACTAGTCGGTTACAATGAGCAGTTCTTC.

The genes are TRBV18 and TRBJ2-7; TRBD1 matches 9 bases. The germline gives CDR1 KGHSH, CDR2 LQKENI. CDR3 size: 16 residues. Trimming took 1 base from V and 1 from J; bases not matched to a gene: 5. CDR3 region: CASSPRGQGRSYEQYF. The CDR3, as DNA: TGTGCCAGCTCACCACGGGGACAGGGTCGATCCTACGAGCAGTACTTC. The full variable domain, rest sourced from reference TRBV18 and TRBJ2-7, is NAGVMQNPRHLVRRRGQEARLRCSPMKGHSHVYWYRQLPEEGLKFMVYLQKENIIDESGMPKERFSAEFPKEGPSILRIQQVVRGDSAAYFCASSPRGQGRSYEQYFGPGTRLTVT.

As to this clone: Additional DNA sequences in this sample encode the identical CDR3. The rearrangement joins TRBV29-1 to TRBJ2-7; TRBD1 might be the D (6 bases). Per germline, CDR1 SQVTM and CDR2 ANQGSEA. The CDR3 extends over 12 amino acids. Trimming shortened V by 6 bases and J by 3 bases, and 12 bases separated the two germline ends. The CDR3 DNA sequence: TGCAGCGTCCGGGACATAATCTACGAGCAGTACTTC. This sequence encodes CSVRDIIYEQYF.

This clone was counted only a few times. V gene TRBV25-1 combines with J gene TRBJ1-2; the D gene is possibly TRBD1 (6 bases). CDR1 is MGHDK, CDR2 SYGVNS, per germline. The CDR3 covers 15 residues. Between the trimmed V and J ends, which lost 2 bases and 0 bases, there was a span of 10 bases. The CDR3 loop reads CASSEGGQTNYGYTF. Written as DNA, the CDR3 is TGTGCCAGCAGTGAAGGGGGCCAGACTAACTATGGCTACACCTTC.

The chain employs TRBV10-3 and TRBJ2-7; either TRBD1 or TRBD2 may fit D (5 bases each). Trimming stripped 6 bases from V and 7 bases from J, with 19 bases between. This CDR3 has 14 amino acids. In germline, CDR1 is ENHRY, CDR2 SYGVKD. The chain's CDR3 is CAISLGVALSEQYF. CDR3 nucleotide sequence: TGTGCCATCAGCCTGGGGGTAGCGCTCTCGGAGCAGTACTTC.

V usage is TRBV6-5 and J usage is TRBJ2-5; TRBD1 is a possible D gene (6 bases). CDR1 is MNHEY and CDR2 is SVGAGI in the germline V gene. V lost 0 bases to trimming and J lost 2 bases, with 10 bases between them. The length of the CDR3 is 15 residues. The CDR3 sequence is CASSYSPGHQETQYF. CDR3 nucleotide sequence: TGTGCCAGCAGTTACTCTCCGGGACATCAAGAGACCCAGTACTTC.

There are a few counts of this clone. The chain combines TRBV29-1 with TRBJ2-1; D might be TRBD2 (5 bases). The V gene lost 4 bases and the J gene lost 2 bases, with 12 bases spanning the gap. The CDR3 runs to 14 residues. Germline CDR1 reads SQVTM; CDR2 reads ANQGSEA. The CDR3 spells CSVGLRGPYNEQFF. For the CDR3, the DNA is TGCAGCGTTGGTTTAAGAGGGCCCTACAATGAGCAGTTCTTC.

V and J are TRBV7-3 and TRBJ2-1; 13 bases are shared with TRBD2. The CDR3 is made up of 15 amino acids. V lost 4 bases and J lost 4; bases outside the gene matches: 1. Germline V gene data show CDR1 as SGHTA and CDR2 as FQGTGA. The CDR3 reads CASSSGLAGYNEQFF. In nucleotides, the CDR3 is TGTGCCAGCAGCTCGGGACTAGCGGGGTACAATGAGCAGTTCTTC.

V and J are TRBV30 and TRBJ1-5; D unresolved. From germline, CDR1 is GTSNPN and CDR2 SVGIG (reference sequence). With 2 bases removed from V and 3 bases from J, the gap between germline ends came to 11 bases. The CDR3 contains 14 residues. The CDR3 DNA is TGTGCCTGGAGTATGGAGTTGACCAATCAGCCCCAGCATTTT. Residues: CAWSMELTNQPQHF.

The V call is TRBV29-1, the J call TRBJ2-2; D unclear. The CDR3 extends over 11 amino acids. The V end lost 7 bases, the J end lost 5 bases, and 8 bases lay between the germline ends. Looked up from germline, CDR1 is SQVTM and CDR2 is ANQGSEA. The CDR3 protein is CSGYVTGELFF. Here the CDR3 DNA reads TGCAGCGGTTACGTAACCGGGGAGCTGTTTTTT.

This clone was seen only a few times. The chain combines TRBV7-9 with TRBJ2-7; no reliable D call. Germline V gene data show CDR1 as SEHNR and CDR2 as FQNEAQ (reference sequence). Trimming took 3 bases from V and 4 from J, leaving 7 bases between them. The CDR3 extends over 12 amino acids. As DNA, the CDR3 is TGTGCCAGCAGCTTTGACTGGTACGAGCAGTACTTC. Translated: CASSFDWYEQYF.

The CDR3 region has the DNA TGTGCCAGCAGTGGACTAGCGGGAGTGCGGGAGACCCAGTACTTC. The encoded protein is CASSGLAGVRETQYF. The chain employs TRBV28 and TRBJ2-5, with 13 bases identical to TRBD2. V gave up 5 bases and J gave up 5 bases; unmatched junction bases: 5. The germline V gene encodes CDR1 MDHEN and CDR2 SYDVKM. This CDR3 comprises 15 residues.

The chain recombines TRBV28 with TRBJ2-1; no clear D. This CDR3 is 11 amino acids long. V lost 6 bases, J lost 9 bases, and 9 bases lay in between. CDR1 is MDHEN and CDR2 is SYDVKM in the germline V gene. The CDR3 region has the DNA TGTGCCAGCAGCTTAAAGGGTGAGCAGTTCTTC. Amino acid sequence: CASSLKGEQFF.

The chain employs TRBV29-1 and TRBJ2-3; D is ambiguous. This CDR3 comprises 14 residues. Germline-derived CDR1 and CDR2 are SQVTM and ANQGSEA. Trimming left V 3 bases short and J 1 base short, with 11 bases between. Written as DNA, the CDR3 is TGCAGCGTTGACAGACAACCGGGCACAGATACGCAGTATTTT. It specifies CSVDRQPGTDTQYF.

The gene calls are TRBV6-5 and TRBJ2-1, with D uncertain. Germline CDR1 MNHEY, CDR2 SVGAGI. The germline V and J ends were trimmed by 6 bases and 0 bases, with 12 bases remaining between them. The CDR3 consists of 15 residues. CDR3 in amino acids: CASSSGVPSYNEQFF. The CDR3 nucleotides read TGTGCCAGCAGCTCTGGGGTCCCCTCCTACAATGAGCAGTTCTTC.

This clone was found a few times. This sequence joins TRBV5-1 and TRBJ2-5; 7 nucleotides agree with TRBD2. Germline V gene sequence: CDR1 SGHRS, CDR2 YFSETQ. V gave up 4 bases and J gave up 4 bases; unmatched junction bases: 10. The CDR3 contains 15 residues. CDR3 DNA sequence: TGCGCCAGCAGCACCGGACTAGGCCCCTCAGAGACCCAGTACTTC. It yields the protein CASSTGLGPSETQYF.